Following are 7 T cell receptor beta chains from one sample sequenced in a study of cytomegalovirus exposure and HLA in healthy donors. This PCR relied on a set of 60 Vbeta primers and 13 Jbeta primers. TCRdb's table, derived via immunoSEQ multiplex PCR, lists solely in-frame clones and lacks some. The sample includes 50,000 to 70,000 clones. The source material was PBMCs. The receptors derive from a middle-aged man in good health and CMV-seropositive.

V and J are TRBV29-1 and TRBJ2-7, with TRBD1 identical over 10 bases. CDR3 length: 13 amino acids. With V trimmed by 7 bases and J by 5 bases, 8 bases remained unmatched. CDR1 SQVTM and CDR2 ANQGSEA come from the germline V gene. The CDR3 loop reads CSAAGTGVDEQYF. CDR3 nucleotides: TGCAGCGCAGCCGGGACAGGGGTGGACGAGCAGTACTTC.

V gene TRBV7-2 combines with J gene TRBJ1-1, with TRBD1 matching 7 bases. With 1 base clipped from V and 0 bases from J, the junction kept 2 bases outside the gene matches. Per the germline V gene, CDR1 is SGHTA and CDR2 is FQGNSA. The CDR3 extends over 15 amino acids. CDR3 residues: CASSLVQGVNTEAFF. CDR3 bases: TGTGCCAGCAGCTTAGTTCAGGGGGTGAACACTGAAGCTTTCTTT. Complete variable domain (other parts from reference TRBV7-2 and TRBJ1-1): GAGVSQSPSNKVTEKGKDVELRCDPISGHTALYWYRQSLGQGLEFLIYFQGNSAPDKSGLPSDRFSAERTGGSVSTLTIQRTQQEDSAVYLCASSLVQGVNTEAFFGQGTRLTVV.

V is TRBV20-1 and J is TRBJ1-2; D perhaps matches TRBD1 (5 bases). CDR3 length equals 10 residues. CDR1 and CDR2 (germline): DFQATT, SNEGSKA (reference sequence). V was cut by 5 bases and J by 8 bases, with 9 bases left in between. The CDR3 protein is CSAQQAGYTF. The CDR3 DNA follows: TGCAGTGCTCAACAGGCGGGCTACACCTTC.

The chain recombines TRBV28 with TRBJ1-2, with D tentatively TRBD1 (6 bases). Trimming left V 9 bases short and J 5 bases short, with 22 bases between. The CDR3 has 15 residues. Germline assignment: CDR1 MDHEN and CDR2 SYDVKM. The DNA for the CDR3 is TGTGCCAGTTCCCTTGACGCGGGGGGCCAATATGGCTACACCTTC. It specifies CASSLDAGGQYGYTF.

The V gene is TRBV7-9, the J gene TRBJ2-3; 8 bases align to TRBD2. This CDR3 contains 15 residues. The V and J ends lost 1 base and 4 bases, in that order; junction bases with no gene match: 4. Germline V gene lookup returns CDR1 SEHNR and CDR2 FQNEAQ (reference sequence). CDR3 in amino acids: CASSLGAGGSDTQYF. As DNA, the CDR3 is TGTGCCAGCAGCTTAGGGGCGGGGGGTTCAGATACGCAGTATTTT.

The chain has TRBV9 and TRBJ1-1; D remains ambiguous. In germline, CDR1 is SGDLS, CDR2 YYNGEE. The ends were cut back, 0 bases at V and 1 base at J, with 10 bases in the middle. The CDR3 runs 15 residues. In DNA form, the CDR3 reads TGTGCCAGCAGCGTAGGTCCAGGATCGAACACTGAAGCTTTCTTT. The encoded protein is CASSVGPGSNTEAFF. Based on the CDR3 plus reference TRBV9 and TRBJ1-1, the full variable domain is DSGVTQTPKHLITATGQRVTLRCSPRSGDLSVYWYQQSLDQGLQFLIQYYNGEERAKGNILERFSAQQFPDLHSELNLSSLELGDSALYFCASSVGPGSNTEAFFGQGTRLTVV.

This chain uses TRBV5-6 with TRBJ1-2, with D possibly TRBD1 on 6 matching bases. The V end was cut by 4 bases, the J end by 2 bases, with 18 bases between. Germline V gene lookup returns CDR1 SGHDT and CDR2 YYEEEE. This CDR3 contains 16 residues. The CDR3 DNA sequence: TGTGCCAGCAGCGCACGCACAGGGTTGGTAAACTATGGCTACACCTTC. This codes for CASSARTGLVNYGYTF.